The text below deals with one T cell receptor (beta chain). The data were taken from a study of blood T cell repertoires in COVID-19. The CDR3 covers 15 residues. Germline V gene lookup returns CDR1 SEHNR and CDR2 FQNEAQ (reference sequence). Trimming left V 1 base short and J 6 bases short, with 16 bases between. As processed by the authors: The authors estimated nucleated cell counts from reference gene primer amplification. Data came from immunoSEQ multiplex PCR; TCRdb stores just in-frame clones and leaves some out. The DNA was the basis for D and trimming; V, J and clone size are from that table. Here the sample spans 3,200 or so clones, 93% being singletons.

The sample taken for sequencing was peripheral blood. The sequence derives from a human donor in a cohort sampled during active COVID-19. The V gene is TRBV7-9, the J gene TRBJ2-7; a weak D match, TRBD2 (5 bases). The DNA for the CDR3 is TGTGCCAGCAGCTTAGTTCGGGGATTATATAGCGAGCAGTACTTC. This sequence encodes CASSLVRGLYSEQYF.